Listed here is a single TCR beta chain. The data stem from a study of blood T cell repertoires in COVID-19. In the study overall: Samples of COVID-19 (acute and convalescent) were obtained from the United States, Italy and Spain.

The J segment lost 4 bases and the V segment lost 0 bases, leaving 4 bases of the junction unmatched. CDR3 size: 15 residues. CDR1 and CDR2 from the germline V gene are SGHRS and YFSETQ. Sequencing was performed with immunoSEQ multiplex PCR; in TCRdb, only in-frame clones are kept and a portion is missing. The sample contains about 100,000 clones, about 89% of which appear only once. Specimen: peripheral blood. The rearrangement links TRBV5-1 to TRBJ2-1, with TRBD2 matching over 7 bases. The source is a man aged 45 to 65 with active COVID-19. The DNA of the CDR3 is TGCGCCAGCAGCTTGGGGGAGGGGACTTACAATGAGCAGTTCTTC. This gives the protein CASSLGEGTYNEQFF. Together with reference TRBV5-1 and TRBJ2-1, the CDR3 gives the full variable domain: KAGVTQTPRYLIKTRGQQVTLSCSPISGHRSVSWYQQTPGQGLQFLFEYFSETQRNKGNFPGRFSGRQFSNSRSEMNVSTLELGDSALYLCASSLGEGTYNEQFFGPGTRLTVL.